A single sample is the source of the 5 T cell receptor beta chains below, sequenced in a study of Tregs in tolerant kidney transplant recipients. The table came from immunoSEQ multiplex PCR; TCRdb's copy has only in-frame clones and leaves some out. The sample has about 30,000 clones. The sequencing here drew on CD8+ T cells from blood, taken before the transplant. The receptors were sampled from a human donor who received a combined kidney and bone marrow transplant.

Turning to this clone: The read comes to an end 3 residues before the CDR3 does, leaving the germline J gene to fill in the end. V gene TRBV19 combines with J gene TRBJ1-1, with D perhaps TRBD1 (6 bases). Germline-derived CDR1 and CDR2 are LNHDA and SQIVND (reference sequence). There are 13 residues in the CDR3. Trimming pared 10 bases from V and 4 bases from J, leaving 16 bases between. The CDR3 DNA, read in part, is TGTGCCACCAGTAGGGGGGGGATCACTGAA. It translates to CATSRGGITE. The entire CDR3 sequence reads CATSRGGITEAFF.

With respect to this clone: With the read ending 3 residues before the CDR3 end, the germline J gene is used to fill in that end. This chain joins TRBV2 and TRBJ2-5, with 9 bases that match TRBD2. Germline assignment: CDR1 SNHLY and CDR2 FYNNEI. The CDR3 loop spans 17 amino acids. J lost 2 bases, V lost 7 bases, and 14 bases had no gene match. The CDR3 here is CASIRNSGSDRQETQYF. CDR3 bases read: TGTGCCAGCATAAGGAATAGCGGGAGCGATAGACAAGAGACC.

A remark on this clone: The read finishes 3 residues shy of the CDR3 end, and the germline J gene is used to complete it. The chain carries TRBV14 and TRBJ2-1, with D possibly matching TRBD2 (5 bases). Per germline, CDR1 SGHDN and CDR2 FVKESK. V gave up 0 bases and J gave up 0 bases, with 15 bases separating them. CDR3 length equals 18 residues. The CDR3 is CASSQDRSGPSSYNEQFF. The covered CDR3 bases are TGTGCCAGCAGCCAAGATCGGAGCGGCCCAAGCTCCTACAATGAG. Full variable domain (outside the CDR3, taken from reference TRBV14 and TRBJ2-1): EAGVTQFPSHSVIEKGQTVTLRCDPISGHDNLYWYRRVMGKEIKFLLHFVKESKQDESGMPNNRFLAERTGGTYSTLKVQPAELEDSGVYFCASSQDRSGPSSYNEQFFGPGTRLTVL.

Points on this clone: The missing CDR3 end, 3 residues past where the read stops, is filled in from the germline J gene. The chain employs TRBV20-1 and TRBJ2-7; 9 bases are shared with TRBD1. CDR3 length equals 14 residues. Germline V CDR1 and CDR2: DFQATT, SNEGSKA (reference sequence). V lost 6 bases and J lost 3; bases outside the gene matches: 9. CDR3 sequence reads: CSAPQGASFYEQYF. CDR3 bases read: TGCAGTGCGCCACAGGGGGCCAGCTTCTACGAG.

Of note for this clone: Sequencing ends 3 residues short of the CDR3 end; the germline J gene provides the rest. This rearrangement joins TRBV7-9 to TRBJ1-1; 8 bases align to TRBD1. In germline, CDR1 is SEHNR, CDR2 FQNEAQ (reference sequence). The CDR3 has 15 amino acids. J was trimmed by 6 bases and V by 1 base; bases with no gene match: 7. CDR3 amino acids: CASSLGGQAVAEAFF. The part of the CDR3 DNA that was read is TGTGCCAGCAGCTTAGGGGGACAGGCTGTCGCTGAA. The variable domain in full, completed from reference TRBV7-9 and TRBJ1-1, reads DTGVSQNPRHKITKRGQNVTFRCDPISEHNRLYWYRQTLGQGPEFLTYFQNEAQLEKSRLLSDRFSAERPKGSFSTLEIQRTEQGDSAMYLCASSLGGQAVAEAFFGQGTRLTVV.